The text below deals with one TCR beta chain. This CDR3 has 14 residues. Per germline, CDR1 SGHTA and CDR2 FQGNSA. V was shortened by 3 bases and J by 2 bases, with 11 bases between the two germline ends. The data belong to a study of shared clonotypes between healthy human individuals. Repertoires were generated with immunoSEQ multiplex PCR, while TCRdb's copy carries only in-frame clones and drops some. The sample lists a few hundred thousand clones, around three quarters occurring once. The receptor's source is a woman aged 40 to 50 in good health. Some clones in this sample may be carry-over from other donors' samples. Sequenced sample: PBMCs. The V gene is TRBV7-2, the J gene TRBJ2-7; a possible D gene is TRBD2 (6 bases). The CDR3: CASSFTTRAYEQYF. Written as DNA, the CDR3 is TGTGCCAGCAGCTTTACGACTAGGGCCTACGAGCAGTACTTC.